This entry describes one T cell receptor beta chain. Its antigen is undetermined. The sample comes from a study of long-term antiretroviral therapy in people with HIV. General study points: The clones with expansion before ART were dominant in the repertoire at all time points.

The germline V and J ends were trimmed by 5 bases and 6 bases, with 26 bases remaining between them. This CDR3 is 17 amino acids long. CDR1 SGHAT and CDR2 FQNNGV come from the germline V gene. Researchers report immunoSEQ v3.0 was run at survey level. This table comes from immunoSEQ multiplex PCR, and its TCRdb copy is limited to in-frame clones, with some not included. Counted here are around 18,000 clones, less than 85% occurring once; the ten biggest clones make up under 15%. This chain links TRBV11-2 with TRBJ2-7; D could derive from TRBD1 or TRBD2 (7 bases each). This TCR was sampled from a woman between 50 and 59 years old with HIV. Source: unsorted PBMCs, taken 0.5 years before starting antiretroviral therapy. The CDR3 DNA sequence: TGTGCCAGCAGCCGGAGCGGGACAGCCTTCCGCTCGACCGAGCAGTACTTC. It is translated as CASSRSGTAFRSTEQYF.